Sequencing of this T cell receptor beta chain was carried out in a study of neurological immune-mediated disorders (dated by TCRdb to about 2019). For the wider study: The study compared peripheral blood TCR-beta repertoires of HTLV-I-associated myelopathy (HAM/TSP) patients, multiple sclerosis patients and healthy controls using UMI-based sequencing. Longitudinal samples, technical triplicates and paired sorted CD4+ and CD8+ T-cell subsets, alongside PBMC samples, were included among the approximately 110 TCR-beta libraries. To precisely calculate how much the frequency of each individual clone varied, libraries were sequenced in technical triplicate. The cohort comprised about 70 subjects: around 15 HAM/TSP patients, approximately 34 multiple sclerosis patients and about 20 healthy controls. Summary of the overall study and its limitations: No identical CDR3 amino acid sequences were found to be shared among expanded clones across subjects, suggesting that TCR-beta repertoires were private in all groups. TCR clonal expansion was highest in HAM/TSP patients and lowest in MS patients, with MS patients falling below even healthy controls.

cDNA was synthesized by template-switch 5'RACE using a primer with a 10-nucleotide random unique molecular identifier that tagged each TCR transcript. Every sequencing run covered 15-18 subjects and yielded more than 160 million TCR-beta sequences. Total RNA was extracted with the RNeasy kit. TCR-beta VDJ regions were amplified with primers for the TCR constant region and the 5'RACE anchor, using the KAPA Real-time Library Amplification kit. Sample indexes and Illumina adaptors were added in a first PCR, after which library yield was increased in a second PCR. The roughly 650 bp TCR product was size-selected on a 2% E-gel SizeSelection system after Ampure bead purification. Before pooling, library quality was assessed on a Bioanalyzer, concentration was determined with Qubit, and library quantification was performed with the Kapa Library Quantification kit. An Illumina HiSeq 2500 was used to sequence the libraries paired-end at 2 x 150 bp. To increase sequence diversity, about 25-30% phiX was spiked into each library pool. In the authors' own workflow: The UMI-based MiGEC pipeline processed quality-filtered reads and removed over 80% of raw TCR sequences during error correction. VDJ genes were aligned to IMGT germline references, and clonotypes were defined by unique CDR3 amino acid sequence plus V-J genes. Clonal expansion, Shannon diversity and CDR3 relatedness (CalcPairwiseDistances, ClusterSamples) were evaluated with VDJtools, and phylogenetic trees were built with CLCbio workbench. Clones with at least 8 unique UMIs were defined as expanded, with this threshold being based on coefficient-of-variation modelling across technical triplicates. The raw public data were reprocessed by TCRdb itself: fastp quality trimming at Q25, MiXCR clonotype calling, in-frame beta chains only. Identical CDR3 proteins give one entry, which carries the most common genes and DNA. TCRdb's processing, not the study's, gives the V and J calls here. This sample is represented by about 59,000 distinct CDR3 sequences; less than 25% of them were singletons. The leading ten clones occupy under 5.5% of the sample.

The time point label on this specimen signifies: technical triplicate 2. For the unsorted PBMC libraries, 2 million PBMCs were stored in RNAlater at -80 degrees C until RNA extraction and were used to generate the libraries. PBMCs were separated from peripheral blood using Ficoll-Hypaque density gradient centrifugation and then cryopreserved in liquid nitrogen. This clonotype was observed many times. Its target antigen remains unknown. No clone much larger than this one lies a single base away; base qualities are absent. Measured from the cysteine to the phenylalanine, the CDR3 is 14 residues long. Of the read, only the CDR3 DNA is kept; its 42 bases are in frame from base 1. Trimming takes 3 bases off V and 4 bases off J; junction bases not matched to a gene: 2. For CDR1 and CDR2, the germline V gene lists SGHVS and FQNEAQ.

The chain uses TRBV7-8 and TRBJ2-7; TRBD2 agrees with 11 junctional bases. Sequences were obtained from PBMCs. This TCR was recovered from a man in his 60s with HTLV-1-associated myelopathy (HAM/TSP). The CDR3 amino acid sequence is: CASSLSSGRYEQYF. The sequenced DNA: TGTGCCAGCAGCTTGTCTAGCGGGAGGTACGAGCAGTACTTC.